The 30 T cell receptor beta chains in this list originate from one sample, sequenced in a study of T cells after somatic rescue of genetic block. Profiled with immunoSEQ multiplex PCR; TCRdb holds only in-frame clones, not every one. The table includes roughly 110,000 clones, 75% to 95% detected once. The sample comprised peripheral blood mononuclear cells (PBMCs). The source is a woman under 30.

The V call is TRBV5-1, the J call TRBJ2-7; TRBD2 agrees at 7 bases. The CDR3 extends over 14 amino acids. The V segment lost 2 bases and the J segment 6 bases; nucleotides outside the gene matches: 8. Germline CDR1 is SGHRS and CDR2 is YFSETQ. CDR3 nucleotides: TGCGCCAGCAGCTTTATGACGGGGGAGGGCGAGCAGTACTTC. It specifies CASSFMTGEGEQYF.

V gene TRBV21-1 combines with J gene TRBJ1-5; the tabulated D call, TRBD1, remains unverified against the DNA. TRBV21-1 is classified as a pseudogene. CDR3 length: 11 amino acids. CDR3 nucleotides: TGTAAGGACAGCAAGGAGAGGCCCCAGCATTTT. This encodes CKDSKERPQHF.

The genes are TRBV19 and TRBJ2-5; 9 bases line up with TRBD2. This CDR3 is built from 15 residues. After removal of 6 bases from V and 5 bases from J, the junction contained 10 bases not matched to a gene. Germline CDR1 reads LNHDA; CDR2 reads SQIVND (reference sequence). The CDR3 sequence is CASSPGTSRSETQYF. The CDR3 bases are TGTGCCAGTAGCCCCGGGACTAGCAGGTCTGAGACCCAGTACTTC.

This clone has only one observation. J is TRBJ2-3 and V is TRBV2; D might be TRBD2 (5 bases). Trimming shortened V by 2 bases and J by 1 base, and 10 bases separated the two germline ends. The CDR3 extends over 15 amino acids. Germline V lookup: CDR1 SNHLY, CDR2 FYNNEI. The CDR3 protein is CASSERGRGTDTQYF. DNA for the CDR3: TGTGCCAGCAGTGAACGGGGAAGAGGCACAGATACGCAGTATTTT.

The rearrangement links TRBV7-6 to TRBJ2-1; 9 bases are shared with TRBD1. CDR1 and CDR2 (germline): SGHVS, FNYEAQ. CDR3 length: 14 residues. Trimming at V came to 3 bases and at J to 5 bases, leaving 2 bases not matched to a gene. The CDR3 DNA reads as TGTGCCAGCAGCTTGGACAGGGGCCACAATGAGCAGTTCTTC. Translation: CASSLDRGHNEQFF.

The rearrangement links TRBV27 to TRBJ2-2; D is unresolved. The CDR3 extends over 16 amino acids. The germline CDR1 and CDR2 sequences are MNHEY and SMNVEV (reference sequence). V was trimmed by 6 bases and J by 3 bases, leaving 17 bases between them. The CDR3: CASSPGPGPYTGELFF. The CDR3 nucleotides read TGTGCCAGCAGCCCCGGCCCCGGCCCATACACCGGGGAGCTGTTTTTT.

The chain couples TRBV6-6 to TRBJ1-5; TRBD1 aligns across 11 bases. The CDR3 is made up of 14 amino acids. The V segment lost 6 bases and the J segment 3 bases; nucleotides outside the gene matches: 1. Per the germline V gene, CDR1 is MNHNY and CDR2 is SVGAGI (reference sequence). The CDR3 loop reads CASRGQGDNQPQHF. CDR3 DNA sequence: TGTGCCAGCAGGGGACAGGGGGACAATCAGCCCCAGCATTTT.

The CDR3 DNA reads TGTGCCAGCAGCGCCCTATCAAGCAGGGAGACCGGGGAGCTGTTTTTT. As protein: CASSALSSRETGELFF. This chain links TRBV9 with TRBJ2-2, with D perhaps given as TRBD1 or TRBD2 (5 bases each). This CDR3 has 16 residues. Germline-derived CDR1 and CDR2 are SGDLS and YYNGEE. Trimming cost V 3 bases and J 5 bases, with 17 bases left between them. Full variable domain (rest looked up from reference TRBV9 and TRBJ2-2): DSGVTQTPKHLITATGQRVTLRCSPRSGDLSVYWYQQSLDQGLQFLIQYYNGEERAKGNILERFSAQQFPDLHSELNLSSLELGDSALYFCASSALSSRETGELFFGEGSRLTVL.

CDR3 residues: CAIKASGSTDTQYF. The CDR3 DNA follows: TGTGCCATCAAGGCTAGCGGGAGTACAGATACGCAGTATTTT. The rearrangement uses TRBV10-3 and TRBJ2-3; 10 bases fit TRBD2. The CDR3 consists of 14 residues. The germline gives CDR1 ENHRY, CDR2 SYGVKD. The V and J ends lost 7 bases and 3 bases, in that order; junction bases with no gene match: 4.

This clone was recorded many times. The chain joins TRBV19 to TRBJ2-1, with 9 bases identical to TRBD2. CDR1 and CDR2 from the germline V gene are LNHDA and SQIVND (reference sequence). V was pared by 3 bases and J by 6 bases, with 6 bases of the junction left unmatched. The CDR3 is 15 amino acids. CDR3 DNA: TGTGCCAGTAGTATCTCTAGCGGGGCCCTCAATGAGCAGTTCTTC. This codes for CASSISSGALNEQFF.

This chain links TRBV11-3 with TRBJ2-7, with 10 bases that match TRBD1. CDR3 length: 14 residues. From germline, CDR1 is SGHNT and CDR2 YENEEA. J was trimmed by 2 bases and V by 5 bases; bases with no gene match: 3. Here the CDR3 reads CASSPGQGAYEQYF. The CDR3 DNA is TGTGCCAGCAGCCCAGGACAGGGGGCCTACGAGCAGTACTTC. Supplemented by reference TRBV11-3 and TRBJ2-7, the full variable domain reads EAGVVQSPRYKIIEKKQPVAFWCNPISGHNTLYWYLQNLGQGPELLIRYENEEAVDDSQLPKDRFSAERLKGVDSTLKIQPAELGDSAVYLCASSPGQGAYEQYFGPGTRLTVT.

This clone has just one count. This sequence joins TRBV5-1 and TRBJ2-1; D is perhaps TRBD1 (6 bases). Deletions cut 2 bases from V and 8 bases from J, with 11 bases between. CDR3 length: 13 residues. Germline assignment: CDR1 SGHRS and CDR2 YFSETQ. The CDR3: CASSFLPGDEQFF. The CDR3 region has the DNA TGCGCCAGCAGCTTCCTCCCAGGGGATGAGCAGTTCTTC.

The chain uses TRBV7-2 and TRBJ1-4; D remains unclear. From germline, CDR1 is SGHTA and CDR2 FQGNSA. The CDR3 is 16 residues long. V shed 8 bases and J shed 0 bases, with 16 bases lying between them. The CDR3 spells CASGRGQVTTNEKLFF. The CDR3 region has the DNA TGTGCCAGCGGCCGTGGGCAGGTCACAACTAATGAAAAACTGTTTTTT.

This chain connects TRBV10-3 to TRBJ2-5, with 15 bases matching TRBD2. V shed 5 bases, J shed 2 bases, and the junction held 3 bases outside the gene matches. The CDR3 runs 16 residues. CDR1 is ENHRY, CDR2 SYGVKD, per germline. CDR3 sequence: CAISRGTSGGQETQYF. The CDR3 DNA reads TGTGCCATCAGTAGGGGGACTAGCGGGGGGCAAGAGACCCAGTACTTC.

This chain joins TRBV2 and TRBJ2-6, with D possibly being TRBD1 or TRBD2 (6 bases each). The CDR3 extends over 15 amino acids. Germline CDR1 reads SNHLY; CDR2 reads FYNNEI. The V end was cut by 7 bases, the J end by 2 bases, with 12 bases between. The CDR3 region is CASKGGLPGANVLTF. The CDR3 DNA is TGTGCCAGCAAGGGGGGTCTCCCTGGGGCCAACGTCCTGACTTTC.

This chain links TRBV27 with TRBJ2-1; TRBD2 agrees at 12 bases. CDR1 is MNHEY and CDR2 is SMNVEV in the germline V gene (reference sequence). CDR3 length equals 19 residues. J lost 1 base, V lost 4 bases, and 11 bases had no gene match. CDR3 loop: CASSSLAGGPRLSYNEQFF. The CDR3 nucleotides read TGTGCCAGCAGTTCCCTAGCGGGGGGGCCCCGGCTGTCCTACAATGAGCAGTTCTTC.

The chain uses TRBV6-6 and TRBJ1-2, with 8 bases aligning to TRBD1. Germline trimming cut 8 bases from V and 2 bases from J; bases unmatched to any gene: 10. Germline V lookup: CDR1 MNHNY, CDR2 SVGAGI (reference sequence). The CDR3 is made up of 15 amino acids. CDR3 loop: CASSKTGVLNYGYTF. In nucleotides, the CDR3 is TGTGCCAGCTCTAAGACAGGGGTATTGAACTATGGCTACACCTTC.

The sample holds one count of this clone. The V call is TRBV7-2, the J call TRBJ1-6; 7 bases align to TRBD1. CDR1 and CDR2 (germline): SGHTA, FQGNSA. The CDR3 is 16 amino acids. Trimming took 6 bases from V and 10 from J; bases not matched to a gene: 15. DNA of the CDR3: TGTGCCAGCAGTTTCCTACAGGGGCCCGATGGGTCACCCCTCCACTTT. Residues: CASSFLQGPDGSPLHF.

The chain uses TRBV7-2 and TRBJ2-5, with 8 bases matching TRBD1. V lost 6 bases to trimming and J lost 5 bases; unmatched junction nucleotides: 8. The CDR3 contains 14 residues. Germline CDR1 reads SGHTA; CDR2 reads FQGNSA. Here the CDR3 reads CASSLQGAGETQYF. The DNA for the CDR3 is TGTGCCAGCAGTCTGCAGGGGGCGGGGGAGACCCAGTACTTC.

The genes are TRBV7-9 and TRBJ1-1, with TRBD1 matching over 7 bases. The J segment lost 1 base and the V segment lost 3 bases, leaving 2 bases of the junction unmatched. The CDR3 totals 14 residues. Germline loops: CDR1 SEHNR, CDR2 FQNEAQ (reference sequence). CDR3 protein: CASSFRQGNTEAFF. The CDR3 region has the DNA TGTGCCAGCAGCTTTAGACAGGGGAACACTGAAGCTTTCTTT. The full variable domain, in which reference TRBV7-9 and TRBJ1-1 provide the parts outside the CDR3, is DTGVSQNPRHKITKRGQNVTFRCDPISEHNRLYWYRQTLGQGPEFLTYFQNEAQLEKSRLLSDRFSAERPKGSFSTLEIQRTEQGDSAMYLCASSFRQGNTEAFFGQGTRLTVV.

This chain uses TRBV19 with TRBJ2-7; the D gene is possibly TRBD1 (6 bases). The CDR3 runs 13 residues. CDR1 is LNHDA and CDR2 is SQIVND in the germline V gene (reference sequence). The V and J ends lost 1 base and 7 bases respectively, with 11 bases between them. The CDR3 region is CASSIAQGKEQYF. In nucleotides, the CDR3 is TGTGCCAGTAGTATAGCTCAGGGGAAGGAGCAGTACTTC.

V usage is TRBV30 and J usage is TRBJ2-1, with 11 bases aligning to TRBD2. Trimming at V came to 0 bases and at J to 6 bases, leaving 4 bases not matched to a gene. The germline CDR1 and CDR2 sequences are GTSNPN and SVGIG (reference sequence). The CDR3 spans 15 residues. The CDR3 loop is CAWSVPSGGFNEQFF. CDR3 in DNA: TGTGCCTGGAGTGTACCTAGCGGGGGGTTCAATGAGCAGTTCTTC.

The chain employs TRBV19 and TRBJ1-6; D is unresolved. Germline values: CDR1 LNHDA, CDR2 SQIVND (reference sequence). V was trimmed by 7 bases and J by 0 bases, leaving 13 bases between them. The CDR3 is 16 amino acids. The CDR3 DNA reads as TGTGCCAGTACCGGGCCCGTGGGCTCCTATAATTCACCCCTCCACTTT. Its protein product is CASTGPVGSYNSPLHF.

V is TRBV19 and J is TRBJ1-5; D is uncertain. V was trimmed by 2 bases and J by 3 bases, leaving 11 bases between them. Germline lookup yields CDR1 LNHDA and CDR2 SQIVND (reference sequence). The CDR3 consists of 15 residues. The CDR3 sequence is CASSITSQANQPQHF. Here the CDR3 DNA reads TGTGCCAGTAGTATAACATCGCAGGCCAATCAGCCCCAGCATTTT.

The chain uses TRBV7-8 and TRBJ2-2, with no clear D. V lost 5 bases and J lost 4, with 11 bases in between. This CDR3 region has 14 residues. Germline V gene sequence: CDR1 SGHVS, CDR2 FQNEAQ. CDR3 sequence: CASSPLEVTGELFF. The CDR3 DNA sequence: TGTGCCAGCAGCCCCCTCGAGGTCACCGGGGAGCTGTTTTTT. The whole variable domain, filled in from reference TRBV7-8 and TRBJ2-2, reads GAGVSQSPRYKVAKRGQDVALRCDPISGHVSLFWYQQALGQGPEFLTYFQNEAQLDKSGLPSDRFFAERPEGSVSTLKIQRTQQEDSAVYLCASSPLEVTGELFFGEGSRLTVL.

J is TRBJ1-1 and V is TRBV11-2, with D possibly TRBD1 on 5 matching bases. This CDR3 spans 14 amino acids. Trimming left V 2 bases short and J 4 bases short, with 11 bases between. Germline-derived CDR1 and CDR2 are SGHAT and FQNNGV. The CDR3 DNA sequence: TGTGCCAGCAGCTTATTAGGGGTCGGCACTGAAGCTTTCTTT. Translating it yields CASSLLGVGTEAFF.

In nucleotides, the CDR3 is TGTGCCAGCAGTTTATACGGCAGACGAACCTCCATGAACACTGAAGCTTTCTTT. It yields the protein CASSLYGRRTSMNTEAFF. The chain has TRBV27 and TRBJ1-1, with no clear D. Deletions cut 1 base from V and 0 bases from J, with 18 bases between. CDR1 and CDR2 (germline): MNHEY, SMNVEV (reference sequence). This CDR3 is built from 18 residues.

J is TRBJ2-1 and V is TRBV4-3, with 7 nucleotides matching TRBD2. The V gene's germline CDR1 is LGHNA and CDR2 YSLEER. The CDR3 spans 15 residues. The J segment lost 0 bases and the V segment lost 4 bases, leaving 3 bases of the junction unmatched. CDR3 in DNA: TGCGCCAGCAGCCCCCTAGCGGTCTCCTACAATGAGCAGTTCTTC. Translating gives CASSPLAVSYNEQFF.

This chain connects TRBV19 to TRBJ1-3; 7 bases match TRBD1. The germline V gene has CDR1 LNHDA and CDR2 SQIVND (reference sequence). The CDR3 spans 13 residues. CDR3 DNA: TGTGTCTCTCAGGGGGGACCTGGAAACACCATATATTTT. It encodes CVSQGGPGNTIYF. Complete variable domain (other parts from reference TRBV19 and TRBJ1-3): DGGITQSPKYLFRKEGQNVTLSCEQNLNHDAMYWYRQDPGQGLRLIYYSQIVNDFQKGDIAEGYSVSREKKESFPLTVTSAQKNPTAFYLCVSQGGPGNTIYFGEGSWLTVV.

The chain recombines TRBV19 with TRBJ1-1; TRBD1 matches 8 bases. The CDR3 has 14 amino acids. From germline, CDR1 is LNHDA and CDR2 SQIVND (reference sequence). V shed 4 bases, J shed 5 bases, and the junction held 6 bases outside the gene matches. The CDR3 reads CASSTSGTGTEAFF. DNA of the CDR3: TGTGCCAGTAGTACCTCCGGGACAGGAACTGAAGCTTTCTTT.